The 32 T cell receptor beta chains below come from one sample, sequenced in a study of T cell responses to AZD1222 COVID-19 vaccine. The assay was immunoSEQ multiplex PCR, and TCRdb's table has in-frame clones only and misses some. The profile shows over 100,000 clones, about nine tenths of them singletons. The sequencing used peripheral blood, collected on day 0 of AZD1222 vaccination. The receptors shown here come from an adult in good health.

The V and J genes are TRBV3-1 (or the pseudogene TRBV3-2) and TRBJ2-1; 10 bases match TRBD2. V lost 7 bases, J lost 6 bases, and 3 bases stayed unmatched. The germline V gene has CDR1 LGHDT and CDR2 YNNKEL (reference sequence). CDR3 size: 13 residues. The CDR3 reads CASNPSGGNEQFF. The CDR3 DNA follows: TGTGCCAGCAACCCTAGCGGGGGCAATGAGCAGTTCTTC.

The CDR3 region is CASSLSRYSNQPQHF. The CDR3 coding sequence is TGTGCCAGCAGCTTGTCACGGTATAGCAATCAGCCCCAGCATTTT. The chain recombines TRBV5-5 with TRBJ1-5, with D uncertain. The CDR3 runs 15 residues. V was cut by 1 base and J by 0 bases, with 8 bases left in between. Germline V gene data show CDR1 as SGHKS and CDR2 as YYEKEE (reference sequence).

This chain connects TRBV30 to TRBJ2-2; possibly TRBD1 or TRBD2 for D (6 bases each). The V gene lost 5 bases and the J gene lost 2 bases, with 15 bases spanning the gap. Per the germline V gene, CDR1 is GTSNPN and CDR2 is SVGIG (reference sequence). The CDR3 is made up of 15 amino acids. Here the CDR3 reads CAWQVGGANTGELFF. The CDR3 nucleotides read TGTGCCTGGCAGGTCGGGGGCGCTAACACCGGGGAGCTGTTTTTT.

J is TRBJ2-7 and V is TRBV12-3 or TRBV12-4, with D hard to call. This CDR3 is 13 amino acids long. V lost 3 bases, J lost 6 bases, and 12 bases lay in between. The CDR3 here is CASSFLLTSEQYF. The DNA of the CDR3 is TGTGCCAGCAGTTTTCTCCTGACATCCGAGCAGTACTTC.

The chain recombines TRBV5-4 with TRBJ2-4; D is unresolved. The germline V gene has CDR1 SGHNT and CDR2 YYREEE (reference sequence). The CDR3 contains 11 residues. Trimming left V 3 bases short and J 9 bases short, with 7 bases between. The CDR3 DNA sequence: TGTGCCAGCAGCTCTGGCCCCATTCAGTACTTC. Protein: CASSSGPIQYF.

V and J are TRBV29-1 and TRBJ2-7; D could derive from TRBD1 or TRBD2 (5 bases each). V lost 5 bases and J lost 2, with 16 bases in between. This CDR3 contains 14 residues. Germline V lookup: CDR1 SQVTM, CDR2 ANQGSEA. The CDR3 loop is CSVSGLGDPYEQYF. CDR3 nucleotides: TGCAGCGTTTCGGGGTTGGGGGACCCCTACGAGCAGTACTTC.

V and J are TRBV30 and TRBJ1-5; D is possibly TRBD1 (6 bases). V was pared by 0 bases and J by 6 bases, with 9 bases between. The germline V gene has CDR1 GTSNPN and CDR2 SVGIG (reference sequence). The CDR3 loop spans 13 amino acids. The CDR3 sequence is CAWSVQGGQPQHF. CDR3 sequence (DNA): TGTGCCTGGAGTGTACAGGGAGGTCAGCCCCAGCATTTT.

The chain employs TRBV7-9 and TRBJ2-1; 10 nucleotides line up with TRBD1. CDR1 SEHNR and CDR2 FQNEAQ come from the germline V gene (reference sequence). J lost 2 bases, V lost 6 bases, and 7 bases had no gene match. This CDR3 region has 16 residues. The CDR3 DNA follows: TGTGCCAGCAGAGCCGGGACAGGGGCACCCTACAATGAGCAGTTCTTC. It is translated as CASRAGTGAPYNEQFF.

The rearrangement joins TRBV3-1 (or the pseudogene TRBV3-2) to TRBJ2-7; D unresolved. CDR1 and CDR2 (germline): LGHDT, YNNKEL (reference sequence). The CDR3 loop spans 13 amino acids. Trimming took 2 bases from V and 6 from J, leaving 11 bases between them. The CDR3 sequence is CASSQQSRLEQYF. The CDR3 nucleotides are TGTGCCAGCAGCCAACAGTCCCGGCTCGAGCAGTACTTC.

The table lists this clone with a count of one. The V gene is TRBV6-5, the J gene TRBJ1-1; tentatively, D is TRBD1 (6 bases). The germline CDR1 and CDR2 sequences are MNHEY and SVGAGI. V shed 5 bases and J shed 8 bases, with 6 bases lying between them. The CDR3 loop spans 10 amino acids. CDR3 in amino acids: CASSRGEAFF. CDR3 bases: TGTGCCAGCAGTAGGGGGGAAGCTTTCTTT.

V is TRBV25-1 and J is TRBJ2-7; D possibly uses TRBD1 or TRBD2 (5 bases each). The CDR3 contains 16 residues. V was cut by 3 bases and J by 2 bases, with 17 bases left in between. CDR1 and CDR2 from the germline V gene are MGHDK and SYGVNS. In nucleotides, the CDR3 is TGTGCCAGCAGTGACCAAGTACCGGGGCCCACCTACGAGCAGTACTTC. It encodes CASSDQVPGPTYEQYF.

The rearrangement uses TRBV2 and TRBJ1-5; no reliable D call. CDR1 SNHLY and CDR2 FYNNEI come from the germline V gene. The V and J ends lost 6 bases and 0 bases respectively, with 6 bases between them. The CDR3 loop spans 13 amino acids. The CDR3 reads CASSPRSNQPQHF. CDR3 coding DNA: TGTGCCAGCAGCCCTCGTAGCAATCAGCCCCAGCATTTT.

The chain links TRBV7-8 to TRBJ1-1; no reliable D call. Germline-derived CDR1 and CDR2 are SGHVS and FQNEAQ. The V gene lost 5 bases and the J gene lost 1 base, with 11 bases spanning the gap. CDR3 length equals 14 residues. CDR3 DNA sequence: TGTGCCAGCAGCACCCTGGAAGGGAACACTGAAGCTTTCTTT. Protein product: CASSTLEGNTEAFF.

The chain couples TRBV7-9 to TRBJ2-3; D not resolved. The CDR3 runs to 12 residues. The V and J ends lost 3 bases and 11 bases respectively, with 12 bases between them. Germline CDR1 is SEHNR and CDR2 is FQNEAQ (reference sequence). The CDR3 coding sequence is TGTGCCAGCAGCTTTGAAGGGCTAAGGCAGTATTTT. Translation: CASSFEGLRQYF. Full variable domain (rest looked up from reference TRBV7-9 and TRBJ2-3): DTGVSQNPRHKITKRGQNVTFRCDPISEHNRLYWYRQTLGQGPEFLTYFQNEAQLEKSRLLSDRFSAERPKGSFSTLEIQRTEQGDSAMYLCASSFEGLRQYFGPGTRLTVL.

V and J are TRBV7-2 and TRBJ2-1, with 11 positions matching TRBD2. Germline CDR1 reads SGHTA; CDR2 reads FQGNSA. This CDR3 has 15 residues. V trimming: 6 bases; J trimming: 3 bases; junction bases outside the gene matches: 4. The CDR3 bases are TGTGCCAGCAGGTCTGGACTAGCGGGCTACAATGAGCAGTTCTTC. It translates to CASRSGLAGYNEQFF.

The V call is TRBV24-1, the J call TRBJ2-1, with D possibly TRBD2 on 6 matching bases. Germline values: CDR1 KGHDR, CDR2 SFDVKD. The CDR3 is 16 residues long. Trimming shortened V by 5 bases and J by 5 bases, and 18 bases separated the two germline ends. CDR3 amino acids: CATSGGGNLRDNEQFF. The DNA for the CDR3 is TGTGCCACCAGTGGGGGAGGTAACCTGCGGGACAATGAGCAGTTCTTC.

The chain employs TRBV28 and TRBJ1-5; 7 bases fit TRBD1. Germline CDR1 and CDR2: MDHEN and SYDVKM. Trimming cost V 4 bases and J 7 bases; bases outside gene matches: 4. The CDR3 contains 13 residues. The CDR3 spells CASSSTGYQPQHF. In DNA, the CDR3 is TGTGCCAGCAGTTCGACAGGGTACCAGCCCCAGCATTTT.

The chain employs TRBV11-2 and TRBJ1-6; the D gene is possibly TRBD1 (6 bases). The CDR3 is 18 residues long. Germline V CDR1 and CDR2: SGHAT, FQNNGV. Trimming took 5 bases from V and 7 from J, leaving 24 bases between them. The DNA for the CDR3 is TGTGCCAGCAGCCAGGGGTTACCGGGACAAGTAGCCAATTCACCCCTCCACTTT. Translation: CASSQGLPGQVANSPLHF.

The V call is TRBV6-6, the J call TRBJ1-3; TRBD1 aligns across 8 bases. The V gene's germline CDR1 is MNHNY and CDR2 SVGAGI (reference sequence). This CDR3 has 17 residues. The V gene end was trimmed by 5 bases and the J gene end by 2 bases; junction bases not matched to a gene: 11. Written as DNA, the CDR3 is TGTGCCAGCAGTCACCGGGACAGGAGGGGACCTGGAAACACCATATATTTT. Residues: CASSHRDRRGPGNTIYF.

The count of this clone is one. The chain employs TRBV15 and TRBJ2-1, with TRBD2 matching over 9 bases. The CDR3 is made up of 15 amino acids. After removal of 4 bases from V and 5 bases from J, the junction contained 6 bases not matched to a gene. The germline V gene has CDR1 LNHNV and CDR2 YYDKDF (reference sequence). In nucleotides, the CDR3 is TGTGCCACCAGCACGGGGCAGCGGGGGGACAATGAGCAGTTCTTC. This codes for CATSTGQRGDNEQFF.

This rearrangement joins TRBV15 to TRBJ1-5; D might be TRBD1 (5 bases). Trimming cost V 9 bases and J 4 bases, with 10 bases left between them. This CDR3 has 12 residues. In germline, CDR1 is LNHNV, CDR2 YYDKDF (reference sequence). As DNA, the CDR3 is TGTGCCACAGCCCAGGGTAATCAGCCCCAGCATTTT. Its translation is CATAQGNQPQHF.

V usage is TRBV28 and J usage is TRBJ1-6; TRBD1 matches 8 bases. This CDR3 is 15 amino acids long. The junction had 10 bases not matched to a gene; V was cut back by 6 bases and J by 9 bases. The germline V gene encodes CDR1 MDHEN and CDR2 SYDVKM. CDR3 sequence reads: CASRPSQGAVSPLHF. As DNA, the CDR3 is TGTGCCAGCAGGCCCTCCCAGGGGGCTGTTTCACCCCTCCACTTT.

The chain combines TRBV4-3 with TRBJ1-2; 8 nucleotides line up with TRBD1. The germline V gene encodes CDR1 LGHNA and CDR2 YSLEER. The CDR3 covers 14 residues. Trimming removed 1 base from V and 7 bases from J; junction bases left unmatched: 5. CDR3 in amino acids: CASSQVDRGGGYTF. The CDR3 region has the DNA TGCGCCAGCAGCCAAGTCGACAGGGGAGGTGGCTACACCTTC.

CDR3 coding DNA: TGTGCCTGGTCCTGGGGGGGGCGAGGCACCGGGGAGCTGTTTTTT. Protein: CAWSWGGRGTGELFF. The rearrangement links TRBV30 to TRBJ2-2; D might be TRBD2 (7 bases). This CDR3 is built from 15 residues. Germline assignment: CDR1 GTSNPN and CDR2 SVGIG (reference sequence). The V end was cut by 5 bases, the J end by 4 bases, with 17 bases between.

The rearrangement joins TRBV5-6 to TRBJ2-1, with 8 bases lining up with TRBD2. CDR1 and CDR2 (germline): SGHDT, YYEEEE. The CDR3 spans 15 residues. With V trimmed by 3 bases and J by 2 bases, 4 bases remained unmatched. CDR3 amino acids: CASSYSGGAYNEQFF. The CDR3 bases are TGTGCCAGCAGCTACAGCGGGGGAGCCTACAATGAGCAGTTCTTC.

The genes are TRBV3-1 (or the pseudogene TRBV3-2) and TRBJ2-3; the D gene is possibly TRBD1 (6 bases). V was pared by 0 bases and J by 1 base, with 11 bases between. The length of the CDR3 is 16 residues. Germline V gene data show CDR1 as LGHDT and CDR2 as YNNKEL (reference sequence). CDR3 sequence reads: CASSQDRGLRTDTQYF. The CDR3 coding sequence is TGTGCCAGCAGCCAAGACAGGGGCCTTCGCACAGATACGCAGTATTTT.

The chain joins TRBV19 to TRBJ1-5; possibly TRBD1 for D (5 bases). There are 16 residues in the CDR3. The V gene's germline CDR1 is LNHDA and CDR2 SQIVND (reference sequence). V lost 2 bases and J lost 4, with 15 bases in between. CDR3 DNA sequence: TGTGCCAGTAGTATACTCCAGGGTCAAGGGAATCAGCCCCAGCATTTT. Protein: CASSILQGQGNQPQHF.

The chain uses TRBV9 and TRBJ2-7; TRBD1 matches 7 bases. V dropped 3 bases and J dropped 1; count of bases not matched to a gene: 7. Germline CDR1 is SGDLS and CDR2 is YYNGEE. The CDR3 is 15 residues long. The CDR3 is CASSADREGSYEQYF. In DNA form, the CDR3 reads TGTGCCAGCAGCGCTGACAGGGAAGGGTCCTACGAGCAGTACTTC.

The CDR3 region has the DNA TGTGCCTGGGCGCACAGGGGGCGGCAGCCCCAGCATTTT. Translated, it gives CAWAHRGRQPQHF. This rearrangement joins TRBV30 to TRBJ1-5; 9 bases fit TRBD1. The CDR3 is 13 amino acids. The trim removed 5 bases at V and 7 bases at J, leaving 6 bases unmatched. Per the germline V gene, CDR1 is GTSNPN and CDR2 is SVGIG (reference sequence).

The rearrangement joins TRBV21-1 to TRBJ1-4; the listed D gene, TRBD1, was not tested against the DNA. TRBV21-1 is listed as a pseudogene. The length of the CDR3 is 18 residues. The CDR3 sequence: CASSNLFPPGQGFEKLFF. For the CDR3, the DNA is TGTGCCAGCAGCAATCTCTTCCCCCCGGGACAGGGGTTTGAAAAACTGTTTTTT.

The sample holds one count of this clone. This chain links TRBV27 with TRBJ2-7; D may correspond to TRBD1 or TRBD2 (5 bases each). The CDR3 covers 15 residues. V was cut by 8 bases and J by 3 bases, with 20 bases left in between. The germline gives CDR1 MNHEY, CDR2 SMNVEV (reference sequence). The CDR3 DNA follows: TGTGCCAGCGGCAATCCCGGGACGGGATTCTACGAGCAGTACTTC. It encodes CASGNPGTGFYEQYF.

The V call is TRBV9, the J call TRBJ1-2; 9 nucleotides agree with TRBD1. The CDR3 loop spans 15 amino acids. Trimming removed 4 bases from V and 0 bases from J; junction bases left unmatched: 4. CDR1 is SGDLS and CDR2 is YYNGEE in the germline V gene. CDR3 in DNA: TGTGCCAGCAGCCGGGGACAGGGCTCTAACTATGGCTACACCTTC. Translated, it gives CASSRGQGSNYGYTF.